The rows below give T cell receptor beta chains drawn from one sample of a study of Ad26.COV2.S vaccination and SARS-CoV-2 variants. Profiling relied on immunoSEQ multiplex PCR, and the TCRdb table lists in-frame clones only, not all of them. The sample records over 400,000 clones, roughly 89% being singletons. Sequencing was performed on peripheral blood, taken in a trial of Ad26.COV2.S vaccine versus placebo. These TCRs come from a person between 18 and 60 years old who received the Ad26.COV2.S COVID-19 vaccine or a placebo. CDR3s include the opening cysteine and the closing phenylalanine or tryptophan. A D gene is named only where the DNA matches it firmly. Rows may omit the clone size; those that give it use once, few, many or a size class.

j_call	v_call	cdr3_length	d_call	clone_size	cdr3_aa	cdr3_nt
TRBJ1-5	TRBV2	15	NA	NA	CASCFSGTSNQPQHF	TGTGCCAGCTGTTTCTCCGGGACAAGCAATCAGCCCCAGCATTTT
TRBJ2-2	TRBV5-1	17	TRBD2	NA	CASSQNAGGWNTGELFF	TGCGCCAGCAGCCAAAACGCCGGGGGGTGGAACACCGGGGAGCTGTTTTTT
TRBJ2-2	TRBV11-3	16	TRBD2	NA	CASSFGGEEGTGELFF	TGTGCCAGCAGCTTCGGGGGGGAGGAAGGTACCGGGGAGCTGTTTTTT
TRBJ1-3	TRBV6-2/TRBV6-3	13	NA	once	CASSYASGNTIYF	TGTGCCAGCAGTTACGCATCAGGAAACACCATATATTTT
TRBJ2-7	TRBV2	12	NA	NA	CASRGDAYEQYF	TGTGCCAGCAGGGGAGACGCCTACGAGCAGTACTTC
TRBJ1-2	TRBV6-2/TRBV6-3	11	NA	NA	CASSYFGGHTF	TGTGCCAGCAGTTACTTTGGGGGCCACACCTTC
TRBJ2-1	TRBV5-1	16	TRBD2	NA	CASSLGLAGPIDEQFF	TGCGCCAGCAGCCTAGGACTAGCCGGCCCTATCGATGAGCAGTTCTTC
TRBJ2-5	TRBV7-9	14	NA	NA	CASSLRQGWETQYF	TGTGCCAGCAGCTTACGGCAGGGCTGGGAGACCCAGTACTTC
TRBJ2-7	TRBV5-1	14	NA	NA	CASSFYAGSHEQYF	TGCGCCAGCAGCTTTTATGCAGGGTCCCACGAGCAGTACTTC
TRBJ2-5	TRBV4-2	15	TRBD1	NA	CASSQSWTGGETQYF	TGTGCCAGCAGCCAGAGCTGGACAGGGGGCGAGACCCAGTACTTC
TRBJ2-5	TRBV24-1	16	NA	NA	CATSVTTAKFVETQYF	TGTGCCACCAGTGTGACTACGGCAAAGTTTGTGGAGACCCAGTACTTC
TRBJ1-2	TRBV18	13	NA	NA	CASSPETGYGYTF	TGTGCCAGCTCACCGGAGACAGGTTATGGCTACACCTTC